This is a list of T cell receptor beta chains from one sample in a study of graft-versus-host responses after intestinal transplantation. Profiled with immunoSEQ multiplex PCR; TCRdb holds only in-frame clones, not every one. Of 84,000 or so clones listed, approximately 80% were seen once; the top ten hold around 0.83%. These receptors' targets are unknown. Sample: unstimulated CD4+ T cells sorted from spleen or lymph node cells, taken before intestinal transplant. The origin of the receptors is a human donor who received an intestinal transplant. CDR3s include the opening cysteine and the closing phenylalanine or tryptophan. A D gene is named only where the DNA matches it firmly. Clone sizes are given selectively: once, few, many, or a class where the clone is expanded.

d_call | j_call | clone_size | v_call | cdr3_aa | cdr3_nt
- | TRBJ2-2 | - | TRBV29-1 | CSGAYSNTGELFF | TGCAGCGGCGCGTACAGCAACACCGGGGAGCTGTTTTTT
- | TRBJ2-1 | - | TRBV5-1 | CASSLEGAGVNEQFF | TGCGCCAGCAGCTTGGAAGGGGCTGGGGTCAATGAGCAGTTCTTC
- | TRBJ2-7 | - | TRBV27 | CASSIAESSYEQYF | TGTGCCAGCAGTATCGCAGAAAGCTCCTACGAGCAGTACTTC
- | TRBJ2-2 | - | TRBV6-1 | CASKKFSGTGELFF | TGTGCCAGCAAGAAGTTTTCGGGCACCGGGGAGCTGTTTTTT
- | TRBJ2-2 | - | TRBV6-5 | CASSKTATGELFF | TGTGCCAGCAGTAAGACAGCCACCGGGGAGCTGTTTTTT
- | TRBJ2-1 | - | TRBV11-1 | CASSYEGGRAYNEQFF | TGTGCCAGCAGCTACGAAGGGGGTAGGGCCTACAATGAGCAGTTCTTC
- | TRBJ2-7 | - | TRBV6-6 | CASSSGPGAYEQYF | TGTGCCAGCAGTTCGGGCCCAGGGGCCTACGAGCAGTACTTC
- | TRBJ2-5 | - | TRBV15 | CATSRDDSSPQYF | TGTGCCACCAGCAGAGATGACTCCTCTCCCCAGTACTTC
- | TRBJ2-7 | - | TRBV27 | CASSLRPGSSYEQYF | TGTGCCAGCAGTTTACGGCCGGGGAGCTCCTACGAGCAGTACTTC
TRBD2 | TRBJ2-1 | - | TRBV10-2 | CASTGTSGGDNEQFF | TGCGCCAGCACCGGGACTAGCGGGGGGGACAATGAGCAGTTCTTC
TRBD1 | TRBJ2-7 | - | TRBV11-2 | CASSLDRTGRGRGQYF | TGTGCCAGCAGCTTAGATCGTACCGGCAGGGGGAGAGGGCAGTACTTC
- | TRBJ1-1 | - | TRBV27 | CASSQKTGLGNTEAFF | TGTGCCAGCAGTCAGAAGACAGGACTAGGGAACACTGAAGCTTTCTTT
- | TRBJ1-6 | - | TRBV5-5 | CASSLGAGASPLHF | TGTGCCAGCAGCTTGGGCGCAGGGGCTTCACCCCTCCACTTT
- | TRBJ2-7 | - | TRBV18 | CASSPVASDNEQYF | TGTGCCAGCTCACCAGTTGCTAGCGACAACGAGCAGTACTTC
- | TRBJ2-6 | - | TRBV29-1 | CSVPRDSHSGANVLTF | TGCAGCGTCCCGCGGGACAGCCACTCTGGGGCCAACGTCCTGACTTTC
- | TRBJ2-5 | - | TRBV5-1 | CASQLQETQYF | TGCGCCAGTCAACTCCAAGAGACCCAGTACTTC
TRBD1 | TRBJ2-5 | - | TRBV19 | CASSIVWTGQETQYF | TGTGCCAGTAGTATAGTATGGACAGGACAAGAGACCCAGTACTTC
- | TRBJ2-7 | - | TRBV28 | CASSLFRWETYYEQYF | TGTGCCAGCAGTTTATTTCGGTGGGAGACCTACTACGAGCAGTACTTC
- | TRBJ2-7 | few | TRBV6-1 | CASTQGTYEQYF | TGTGCCAGCACTCAGGGAACCTACGAGCAGTACTTC
TRBD2 | TRBJ2-1 | - | TRBV7-8 | CASSDYSGRGHNEQFF | TGTGCCAGCAGCGACTATAGCGGGAGGGGCCACAATGAGCAGTTCTTC
- | TRBJ2-7 | - | TRBV14 | CASSQDERALPPNEQYF | TGTGCCAGCAGCCAAGACGAGCGGGCCCTCCCACCCAACGAGCAGTACTTC
- | TRBJ2-1 | - | TRBV7-2 | CASSSRTDGEQFF | TGTGCCAGCAGCTCCAGGACAGACGGGGAGCAGTTCTTC
TRBD2 | TRBJ2-3 | - | TRBV28 | CASIAGGPTDTQYF | TGTGCCAGCATAGCGGGGGGGCCGACAGATACGCAGTATTTT
TRBD1 | TRBJ1-2 | - | TRBV5-6 | CASSETGGVNYGYTF | TGTGCCAGCAGCGAGACAGGGGGTGTTAACTATGGCTACACCTTC
- | TRBJ1-1 | once | TRBV5-1 | CASSPRLFSGAEAFF | TGCGCCAGCAGCCCCAGGCTCTTCTCGGGAGCTGAAGCTTTCTTT
- | TRBJ1-2 | few | TRBV6-5 | CASRVEANYGYTF | TGTGCCAGCAGGGTGGAGGCTAACTATGGCTACACCTTC
- | TRBJ1-5 | - | TRBV6-5 | CASSYAGRPSNQPQHF | TGTGCCAGCAGTTACGCGGGTAGGCCAAGCAATCAGCCCCAGCATTTT
TRBD1 | TRBJ2-7 | - | TRBV5-1 | CASSSGQGNYEQYF | TGCGCCAGCAGCTCAGGACAGGGGAATTACGAGCAGTACTTC
TRBD2 | TRBJ2-2 | once | TRBV9 | CASSTSPSFLAGTGELFF | TGTGCCAGCAGCACTAGCCCTTCGTTCCTAGCGGGCACCGGGGAGCTGTTTTTT
- | TRBJ2-5 | - | TRBV7-6 | CASSLGATEETQYF | TGTGCCAGCAGCTTAGGGGCGACGGAAGAGACCCAGTACTTC
TRBD1 | TRBJ2-7 | - | TRBV7-8 | CASSSPGQDYEQYF | TGTGCCAGCAGCTCTCCGGGACAGGACTACGAGCAGTACTTC
TRBD2 | TRBJ2-2 | - | TRBV2 | CATSGGAYTGELFF | TGTGCCACCAGCGGGGGGGCGTATACCGGGGAGCTGTTTTTT
TRBD1 | TRBJ2-5 | - | TRBV27 | CASSLYGQGFLETQYF | TGTGCCAGCAGTTTATACGGACAGGGGTTCTTAGAGACCCAGTACTTC
- | TRBJ1-2 | - | TRBV21-1 | CASSTPGQGVDGYTF | TGTGCCAGCAGCACTCCGGGACAGGGCGTGGATGGCTACACCTTC
- | TRBJ2-2 | once | TRBV5-1 | CASSFRSSGELFF | TGCGCCAGCAGCTTTCGGAGCTCCGGGGAGCTGTTTTTT
- | TRBJ2-5 | - | TRBV21-1 | CASSKGVGGPQETQYF | TGTGCCAGCAGCAAAGGGGTGGGAGGGCCCCAAGAGACCCAGTACTTC
TRBD2 | TRBJ2-7 | - | TRBV30 | CAWSRGSGGGSYEQYF | TGTGCCTGGAGTAGGGGTAGCGGGGGCGGCTCCTACGAGCAGTACTTC
- | TRBJ2-5 | - | TRBV7-9 | CASTLIGGGASKETQYF | TGTGCCAGCACCCTTATCGGAGGGGGCGCGAGTAAAGAGACCCAGTACTTC
- | TRBJ2-2 | - | TRBV6-6 | CASSPGLHNTGELFF | TGTGCCAGCAGCCCGGGACTCCATAACACCGGGGAGCTGTTTTTT
- | TRBJ1-5 | - | TRBV28 | CASRGQGQPQHF | TGTGCCAGCAGGGGTCAGGGGCAGCCCCAGCATTTT
- | TRBJ1-4 | - | TRBV5-6 | CASSREGRPGFF | TGTGCCAGCAGCCGGGAGGGACGCCCTGGATTTTTT
TRBD2 | TRBJ2-3 | once | TRBV6-1 | CASSVLGLAGGLGTDTQYF | TGTGCCAGCAGTGTACTAGGACTAGCGGGGGGGCTAGGCACAGATACGCAGTATTTT
- | TRBJ2-2 | - | TRBV12-2 | CASRLGERGANTGELFF | TGTGCAAGTCGCTTAGGGGAGCGGGGGGCAAACACCGGGGAGCTGTTTTTT
TRBD2 | TRBJ2-7 | - | TRBV4-1 | CASSQEVLGGFYEQYF | TGCGCCAGCAGCCAAGAGGTGTTGGGGGGGTTCTACGAGCAGTACTTC
TRBD1 | TRBJ2-7 | - | TRBV27 | CASRTGGSQQYF | TGTGCCAGCAGGACAGGGGGTAGTCAGCAGTACTTC
- | TRBJ2-7 | - | TRBV29-1 | CSVEDHEFRYF | TGCAGCGTTGAAGATCATGAGTTTAGGTACTTC
- | TRBJ1-4 | - | TRBV5-6 | CASSLDDIPGEKLFF | TGTGCCAGCAGCTTGGATGACATCCCGGGGGAAAAACTGTTTTTT
- | TRBJ2-1 | - | TRBV28 | CASSSLLSEQFF | TGTGCCAGCAGTTCCCTCCTCAGTGAGCAGTTCTTC
TRBD2 | TRBJ2-7 | - | TRBV9 | CASSVASGSGEQYF | TGTGCCAGCAGCGTAGCCAGCGGGAGTGGGGAGCAGTACTTC
- | TRBJ1-5 | - | TRBV4-1 | CASSLGERINQPQHF | TGCGCCAGCAGCCTCGGGGAACGGATCAATCAGCCCCAGCATTTT
- | TRBJ1-1 | - | TRBV19 | CASSPIGSQANTEAFF | TGTGCCAGTAGCCCCATTGGGTCACAGGCGAACACTGAAGCTTTCTTT